The clone carrying this TCR beta chain was picked up one time. The antigen is not known. V gave up 0 bases and J gave up 6 bases, with 6 bases separating them. Per the germline V gene, CDR1 is SGHAT and CDR2 is FQDESV (reference sequence). The CDR3 is made up of 12 amino acids. This record belongs to a study of shared clonotypes between healthy human individuals. The naive CD8 population came from CD45RO-negative cells selected for CCR7, without terminally differentiated effector memory CD45RA+ cells. At deep level, the assay was performed. Per the original data handling: ImmunoSEQ yielded junction-only sequences lacking quality scores, so filtering differed. Here immunoSEQ multiplex PCR was the method, and the copy in TCRdb shows in-frame clones only, minus some. V, J and clone size are taken as reported in that table, and D and trimming were inferred from the DNA itself. The sample comprises hundreds of thousands of clones, 85% to 95% of which are singletons, and about 0.11% rests with the top ten.

Study-wide results and limits: Although depth was large, rarefaction showed that sequencing of the sorted subsets was incomplete. Among four donors, about 4.6% of naive CD4 clonotypes were found in common.

This receptor was identified in a woman aged 25-40 years in good health. This chain links TRBV11-1 with TRBJ2-7; D is unresolved. Sequenced input: naive CD8+ T cells sorted from blood. The CDR3 spells CASSLAGPEQYF. The CDR3 DNA follows: TGTGCCAGCAGCTTAGCGGGTCCCGAGCAGTACTTC. The variable domain in full, completed from reference TRBV11-1 and TRBJ2-7, reads EAEVAQSPRYKITEKSQAVAFWCDPISGHATLYWYRQILGQGPELLVQFQDESVVDDSQLPKDRFSAERLKGVDSTLKIQPAELGDSAMYLCASSLAGPEQYFGPGTRLTVT.